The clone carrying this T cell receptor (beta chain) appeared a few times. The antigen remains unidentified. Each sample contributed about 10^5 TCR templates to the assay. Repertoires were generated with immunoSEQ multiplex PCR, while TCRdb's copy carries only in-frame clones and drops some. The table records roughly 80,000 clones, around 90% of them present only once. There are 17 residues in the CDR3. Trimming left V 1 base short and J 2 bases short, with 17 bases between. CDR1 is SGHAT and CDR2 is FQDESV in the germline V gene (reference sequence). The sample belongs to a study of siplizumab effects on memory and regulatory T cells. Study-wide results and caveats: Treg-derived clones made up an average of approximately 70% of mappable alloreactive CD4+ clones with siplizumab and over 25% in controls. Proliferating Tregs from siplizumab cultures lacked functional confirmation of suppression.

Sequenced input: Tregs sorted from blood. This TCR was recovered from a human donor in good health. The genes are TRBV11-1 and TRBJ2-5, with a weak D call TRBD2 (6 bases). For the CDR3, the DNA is TGTGCCAGCAGCTTAGTACCGGGCGGGACCCCACAAGAGACCCAGTACTTC. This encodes CASSLVPGGTPQETQYF.